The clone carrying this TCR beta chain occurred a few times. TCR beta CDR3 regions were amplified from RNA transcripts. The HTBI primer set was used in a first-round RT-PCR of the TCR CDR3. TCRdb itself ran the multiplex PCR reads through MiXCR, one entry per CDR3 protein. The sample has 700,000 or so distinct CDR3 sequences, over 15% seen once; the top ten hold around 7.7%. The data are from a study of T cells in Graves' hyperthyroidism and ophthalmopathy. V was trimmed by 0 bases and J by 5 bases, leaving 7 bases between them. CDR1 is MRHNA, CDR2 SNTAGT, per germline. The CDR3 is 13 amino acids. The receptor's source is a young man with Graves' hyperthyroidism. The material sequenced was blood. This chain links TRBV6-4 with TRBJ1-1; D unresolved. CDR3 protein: CASSDSRGTEAFF. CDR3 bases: TGTGCCAGCAGTGACTCGAGAGGGACTGAAGCTTTCTTT.